These T cell receptor beta chains were read from a single sample in a study of blood T cell repertoires in COVID-19. TCRdb's table, derived via immunoSEQ multiplex PCR, lists solely in-frame clones and lacks some. The data show more than 90,000 clones, about 70% seen once. Sequenced: peripheral blood. The receptors were sampled from an older woman in a cohort sampled during active or convalescent COVID-19. The CDR3 runs from the conserved cysteine through the conserved F or W. D genes are given only for firm matches. The size of a clone is reported for some rows only, either as once, few or many, or as a class for expanded clones.

j_gene: TRBJ2-7
d_gene: TRBD1
v_gene: TRBV10-3
abundance: .
CDR3nt: TGTGCCATCAGGAGGGACAGGGGAGGCTACGAGCAGTACTTC
CDR3aa: CAIRRDRGGYEQYF

j_gene: TRBJ2-7
d_gene: .
v_gene: TRBV6-2/TRBV6-3
abundance: .
CDR3nt: TGTGCCAGCAGTTACACGGGAACCTACGAGCAGTACTTC
CDR3aa: CASSYTGTYEQYF

j_gene: TRBJ2-3
d_gene: .
v_gene: TRBV9
abundance: .
CDR3nt: TGTGCCAGCAGCGTAGGAGGGAGCACAGATACGCAGTATTTT
CDR3aa: CASSVGGSTDTQYF

j_gene: TRBJ1-1
d_gene: .
v_gene: TRBV5-6
abundance: few
CDR3nt: TGTGCCAGCAGCTCGACAGCGAACACTGAAGCTTTCTTT
CDR3aa: CASSSTANTEAFF

j_gene: TRBJ2-3
d_gene: TRBD2
v_gene: TRBV6-5
abundance: .
CDR3nt: TGTGCCAGCAGTTACTCAGGACTAGCAGATACGCAGTATTTT
CDR3aa: CASSYSGLADTQYF

j_gene: TRBJ2-2
d_gene: .
v_gene: TRBV3-1/TRBV3-2
abundance: .
CDR3nt: TGTGCCAGCAGCCAAGAGGACAGACTATCGAGTGCCACCGGGGAGCTGTTTTTT
CDR3aa: CASSQEDRLSSATGELFF

j_gene: TRBJ2-3
d_gene: .
v_gene: TRBV5-1
abundance: .
CDR3nt: TGCGCCAGCAGCTCGGGGGACGGAGACCTCTCTAGCACAGATACGCAGTATTTT
CDR3aa: CASSSGDGDLSSTDTQYF

j_gene: TRBJ1-5
d_gene: .
v_gene: TRBV19
abundance: .
CDR3nt: TGTGCCAGTAGTATGAGCAGGGATCAGCCCCAGCATTTT
CDR3aa: CASSMSRDQPQHF

j_gene: TRBJ2-3
d_gene: TRBD2
v_gene: TRBV18
abundance: .
CDR3nt: TGTGCCAGCTCACCTGGGACTAGCGGACATACTAGCACAGATACGCAGTATTTT
CDR3aa: CASSPGTSGHTSTDTQYF

j_gene: TRBJ2-1
d_gene: TRBD2
v_gene: TRBV19
abundance: .
CDR3nt: TGTGCCAGTAGTAATAGCGGGGAACAGAACAATGAGCAGTTCTTC
CDR3aa: CASSNSGEQNNEQFF

j_gene: TRBJ1-5
d_gene: .
v_gene: TRBV28
abundance: .
CDR3nt: TGTGCCAGCAGTGCCTTACTTAATCAGCCCCAGCATTTT
CDR3aa: CASSALLNQPQHF

j_gene: TRBJ1-5
d_gene: .
v_gene: TRBV18
abundance: .
CDR3nt: TGTGCCAGCTCACCTAATAGAGGCAATCAGCCCCAGCATTTT
CDR3aa: CASSPNRGNQPQHF

j_gene: TRBJ1-2
d_gene: .
v_gene: TRBV5-6
abundance: .
CDR3nt: TGTGCCAGCAGCGAAATACCAGGGGACTATGGCTACACCTTC
CDR3aa: CASSEIPGDYGYTF

j_gene: TRBJ2-2
d_gene: .
v_gene: TRBV21-1
abundance: .
CDR3nt: TGTGCCAGCAGCGGCCGATTTCAGGCGGGGACGAACACCGGGGAGCTGTTTTTT
CDR3aa: CASSGRFQAGTNTGELFF

j_gene: TRBJ2-2
d_gene: TRBD1
v_gene: TRBV9
abundance: .
CDR3nt: TGTGCCAGCAGCGTAGAGGGACAGGCAACCGGGGAGCTGTTTTTT
CDR3aa: CASSVEGQATGELFF

j_gene: TRBJ1-2
d_gene: .
v_gene: TRBV19
abundance: .
CDR3nt: TGTGCCAGTCGGGGGGAGGTGGGGCGGGGAGGCTACACCTTC
CDR3aa: CASRGEVGRGGYTF

j_gene: TRBJ2-7
d_gene: TRBD1
v_gene: TRBV19
abundance: .
CDR3nt: TGTGCCAGTACCCCACGACGGACAGGGAACTACGAGCAGTACTTC
CDR3aa: CASTPRRTGNYEQYF

j_gene: TRBJ1-6
d_gene: .
v_gene: TRBV9
abundance: .
CDR3nt: TGTGCCAGCAGCGTAGACCCGACAGAGAATTCACCCCTCCACTTT
CDR3aa: CASSVDPTENSPLHF

j_gene: TRBJ2-7
d_gene: TRBD1
v_gene: TRBV19
abundance: .
CDR3nt: TGTGCCAGTAGTATAGCTACAGGGGGCTACGAGCAGTACTTC
CDR3aa: CASSIATGGYEQYF

j_gene: TRBJ1-5
d_gene: .
v_gene: TRBV5-1
abundance: .
CDR3nt: TGCGCCAGCAGCTTGGGGGATTACCTCTCTGGGGGCAGCAATCAGCCCCAGCATTTT
CDR3aa: CASSLGDYLSGGSNQPQHF

j_gene: TRBJ2-6
d_gene: TRBD1
v_gene: TRBV5-1
abundance: .
CDR3nt: TGCGCCAGCAGCCTGCAGGGGGCTGGGGCCAACGTCCTGACTTTC
CDR3aa: CASSLQGAGANVLTF

j_gene: TRBJ1-2
d_gene: .
v_gene: TRBV7-9
abundance: .
CDR3nt: TGTGCCAGCAGCTTCGCTGTCGGGGTCTATGGCTACACCTTC
CDR3aa: CASSFAVGVYGYTF

j_gene: TRBJ1-1
d_gene: TRBD1
v_gene: TRBV6-5
abundance: once
CDR3nt: TGTGCCAGCGAAAGGACAGGGTCAATGAACACTGAAGCTTTCTTT
CDR3aa: CASERTGSMNTEAFF

j_gene: TRBJ1-3
d_gene: .
v_gene: TRBV2
abundance: .
CDR3nt: TGTGCCAGCAGTGACGGAGTGATCTCTGGAAACACCATATATTTT
CDR3aa: CASSDGVISGNTIYF

j_gene: TRBJ2-3
d_gene: .
v_gene: TRBV6-2/TRBV6-3
abundance: .
CDR3nt: TGTGCCAGCAGTTACTTGGGCGCGGATACGCAGTATTTT
CDR3aa: CASSYLGADTQYF

j_gene: TRBJ1-1
d_gene: .
v_gene: TRBV19
abundance: once
CDR3nt: TGTGCCAGTAGGGGTCAGGGTATGACTGAAGCTTTCTTT
CDR3aa: CASRGQGMTEAFF

j_gene: TRBJ1-2
d_gene: .
v_gene: TRBV2
abundance: .
CDR3nt: TGTGCCAGCAGTGAAAGTAACAGGTTCGAAGGCTACACCTTC
CDR3aa: CASSESNRFEGYTF

j_gene: TRBJ2-2
d_gene: TRBD1
v_gene: TRBV7-9
abundance: .
CDR3nt: TGTGCCAGCAGCCCAAGGACAGGGTACACCGGGGAGCTGTTTTTT
CDR3aa: CASSPRTGYTGELFF

j_gene: TRBJ1-2
d_gene: TRBD1
v_gene: TRBV5-5
abundance: .
CDR3nt: TGTGCCAGCAGCTTGAGCGGGACAGGGGGTTATGGCTACACCTTC
CDR3aa: CASSLSGTGGYGYTF

j_gene: TRBJ1-6
d_gene: TRBD1
v_gene: TRBV28
abundance: .
CDR3nt: TGTGCCAGCAGTTTATCGACAGGGGTTATTTCACCCCTCCACTTT
CDR3aa: CASSLSTGVISPLHF

j_gene: TRBJ1-1
d_gene: .
v_gene: TRBV5-1
abundance: .
CDR3nt: TGCGCCAGCAGCTTGGTGGGGGGTTTAACTGAAGCTTTCTTT
CDR3aa: CASSLVGGLTEAFF

j_gene: TRBJ1-2
d_gene: .
v_gene: TRBV20-1
abundance: few
CDR3nt: TGCAGTGCTAGTAAAATCTCCCCCGGGGACTATGGCTACACCTTC
CDR3aa: CSASKISPGDYGYTF

j_gene: TRBJ1-1
d_gene: .
v_gene: TRBV28
abundance: few
CDR3nt: TGTGCCAGCAGCCCTTCTACGGGGGGCTTTGAAGCTTTCTTT
CDR3aa: CASSPSTGGFEAFF

j_gene: TRBJ2-7
d_gene: .
v_gene: TRBV6-6
abundance: .
CDR3nt: TGTGCCAGCAGTGGGTCGGGACTCTACGAGCAGTACTTC
CDR3aa: CASSGSGLYEQYF

j_gene: TRBJ2-2
d_gene: TRBD1
v_gene: TRBV11-3
abundance: .
CDR3nt: TGTGCCAGCAGCGCCCGACAGGGGAAAGCTACCGGGGAGCTGTTTTTT
CDR3aa: CASSARQGKATGELFF

j_gene: TRBJ2-7
d_gene: .
v_gene: TRBV11-1
abundance: .
CDR3nt: TGTGCCAGCAGCTTTCTCCAGGGGCGCCCCTACGAGCAGTACTTC
CDR3aa: CASSFLQGRPYEQYF

j_gene: TRBJ1-4
d_gene: TRBD1
v_gene: TRBV5-1
abundance: .
CDR3nt: TGCGCCAGCAGAGTTACAGGGGGAGTAAGTGAAAAACTGTTTTTT
CDR3aa: CASRVTGGVSEKLFF

j_gene: TRBJ2-1
d_gene: TRBD2
v_gene: TRBV7-6
abundance: .
CDR3nt: TGTGCCAGCAGCTTTAGCGGGGGGGCCGCCTACAATGAGCAGTTCTTC
CDR3aa: CASSFSGGAAYNEQFF

j_gene: TRBJ2-3
d_gene: TRBD2
v_gene: TRBV5-4
abundance: once
CDR3nt: TGTGCCAGCAGCTTGAATCCGCGGGGGGGGCACGGAGATACGCAGTATTTT
CDR3aa: CASSLNPRGGHGDTQYF

j_gene: TRBJ2-6
d_gene: .
v_gene: TRBV15
abundance: .
CDR3nt: TGTGCCACCAGCAGAGATGCGAGGGCCTCTGGGGCCAACGTCCTGACTTTC
CDR3aa: CATSRDARASGANVLTF

j_gene: TRBJ1-6
d_gene: TRBD1
v_gene: TRBV4-1
abundance: few
CDR3nt: TGCGCCAGCAGCCAAGTCCCGGGACAGGGAATTTCGCCCCTCCACTTT
CDR3aa: CASSQVPGQGISPLHF

j_gene: TRBJ2-3
d_gene: .
v_gene: TRBV4-1
abundance: .
CDR3nt: TGCGCCAGCAGCCAAGATTCGCGTGGGACTAGCACAGATACGCAGTATTTT
CDR3aa: CASSQDSRGTSTDTQYF

j_gene: TRBJ2-7
d_gene: TRBD1
v_gene: TRBV19
abundance: .
CDR3nt: TGTGCCAGTAGCCCGACAGGGCTGGCCTACGAGCAGTACTTC
CDR3aa: CASSPTGLAYEQYF

j_gene: TRBJ1-5
d_gene: TRBD1
v_gene: TRBV5-5
abundance: few
CDR3nt: TGTGCCAGCAGCCTTACAGGGGGCGGGCAGCCCCAGCATTTT
CDR3aa: CASSLTGGGQPQHF

j_gene: TRBJ1-4
d_gene: .
v_gene: TRBV5-1
abundance: .
CDR3nt: TGCGCCAGCAGCTTGTTGTGGGCAAGCGAAAAACTGTTTTTT
CDR3aa: CASSLLWASEKLFF

j_gene: TRBJ2-1
d_gene: .
v_gene: TRBV11-1
abundance: few
CDR3nt: TGTGCCAGCAGTCGACTACTCCCCCCGAAGGTGGATGAGCAGTTCTTC
CDR3aa: CASSRLLPPKVDEQFF

j_gene: TRBJ2-3
d_gene: .
v_gene: TRBV7-9
abundance: .
CDR3nt: TGTGCCAGCAGCTTTCAAGCGGCCCGCACAGATACGCAGTATTTT
CDR3aa: CASSFQAARTDTQYF

j_gene: TRBJ2-2
d_gene: TRBD1
v_gene: TRBV10-3
abundance: many
CDR3nt: TGTGCCATCAGTGAGCCGACCGGGACAGTGACCGGGGAGCTGTTTTTT
CDR3aa: CAISEPTGTVTGELFF